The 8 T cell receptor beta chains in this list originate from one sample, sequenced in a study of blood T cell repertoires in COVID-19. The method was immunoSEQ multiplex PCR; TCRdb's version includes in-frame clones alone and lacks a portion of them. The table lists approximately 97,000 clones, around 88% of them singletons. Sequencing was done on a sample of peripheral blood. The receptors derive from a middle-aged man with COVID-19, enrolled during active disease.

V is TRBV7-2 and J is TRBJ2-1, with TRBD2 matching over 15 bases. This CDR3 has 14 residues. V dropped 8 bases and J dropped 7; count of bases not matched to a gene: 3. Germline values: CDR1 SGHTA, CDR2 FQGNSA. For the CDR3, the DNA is TGTGCCAGCGGACTAGCGGGGGGGCAGAATGAGCAGTTCTTC. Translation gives CASGLAGGQNEQFF.

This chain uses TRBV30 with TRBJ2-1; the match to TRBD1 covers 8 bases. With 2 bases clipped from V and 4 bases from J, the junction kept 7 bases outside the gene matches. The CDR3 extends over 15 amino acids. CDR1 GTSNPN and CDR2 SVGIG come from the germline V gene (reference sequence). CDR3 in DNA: TGTGCCTGGAGTCACGGACAGGGCGCTTACAATGAGCAGTTCTTC. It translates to CAWSHGQGAYNEQFF.

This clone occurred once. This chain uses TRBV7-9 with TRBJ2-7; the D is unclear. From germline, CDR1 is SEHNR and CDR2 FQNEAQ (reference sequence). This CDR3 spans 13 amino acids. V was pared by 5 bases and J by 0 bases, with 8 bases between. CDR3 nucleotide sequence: TGTGCCAGCAGCGAGGTTGTCTCCTACGAGCAGTACTTC. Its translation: CASSEVVSYEQYF.

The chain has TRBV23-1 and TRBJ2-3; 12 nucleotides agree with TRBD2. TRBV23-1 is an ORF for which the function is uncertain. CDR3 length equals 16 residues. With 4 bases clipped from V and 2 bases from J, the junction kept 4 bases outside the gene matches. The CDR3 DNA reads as TGCGCCAGCAGTCCTAGCGGGGGGGCCCTCACAGATACGCAGTATTTT. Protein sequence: CASSPSGGALTDTQYF.

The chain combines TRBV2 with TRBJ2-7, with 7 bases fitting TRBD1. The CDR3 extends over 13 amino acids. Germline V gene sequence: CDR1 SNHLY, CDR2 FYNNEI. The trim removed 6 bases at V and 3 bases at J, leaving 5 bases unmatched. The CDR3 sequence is CASSTQGVYEQYF. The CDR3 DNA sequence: TGTGCCAGCAGCACCCAGGGGGTCTACGAGCAGTACTTC.

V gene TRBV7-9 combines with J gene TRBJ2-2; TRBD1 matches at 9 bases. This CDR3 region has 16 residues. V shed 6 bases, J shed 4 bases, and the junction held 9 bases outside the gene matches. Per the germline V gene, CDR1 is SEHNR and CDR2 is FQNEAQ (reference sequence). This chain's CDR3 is CASRKGTGLSTGELFF. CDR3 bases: TGTGCCAGCAGAAAGGGGACAGGGTTGAGCACCGGGGAGCTGTTTTTT.

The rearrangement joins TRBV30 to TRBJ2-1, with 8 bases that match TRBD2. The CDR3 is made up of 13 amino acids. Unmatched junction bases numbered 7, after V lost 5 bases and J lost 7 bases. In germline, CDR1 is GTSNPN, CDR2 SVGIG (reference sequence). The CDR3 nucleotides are TGTGCCTGGGAGGTAGCGGGGCTGAATGAGCAGTTCTTC. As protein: CAWEVAGLNEQFF. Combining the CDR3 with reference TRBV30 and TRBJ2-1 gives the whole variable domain SQTIHQWPATLVQPVGSPLSLECTVEGTSNPNLYWYRQAAGRGLQLLFYSVGIGQISSEVPQNLSASRPQDRQFILSSKKLLLSDSGFYLCAWEVAGLNEQFFGPGTRLTVL.

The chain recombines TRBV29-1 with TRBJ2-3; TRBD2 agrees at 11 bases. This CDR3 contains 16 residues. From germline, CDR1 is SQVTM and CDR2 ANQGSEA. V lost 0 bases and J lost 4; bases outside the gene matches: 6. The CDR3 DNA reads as TGCAGCGTTGAAGATGGGCTAGCGGGGGGCCCAGATACGCAGTATTTT. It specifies CSVEDGLAGGPDTQYF.